The 21 T cell receptor beta chains below all came from one sample that was sequenced in a study of T cell responses to AZD1222 COVID-19 vaccine. Sequencing was performed with immunoSEQ multiplex PCR; in TCRdb, only in-frame clones are kept and a portion is missing. The sample lists 120,000 or so clones; 85% to 90% were seen once. The sample here was peripheral blood, taken on day 0 of MenACWY control vaccination. Receptors originate from an adult in good health.

This clone was counted only a few times. J is TRBJ1-4 and V is TRBV9, with 8 bases lining up with TRBD1. CDR3 length equals 15 residues. After removal of 0 bases from V and 8 bases from J, the junction contained 6 bases not matched to a gene. Germline V gene data show CDR1 as SGDLS and CDR2 as YYNGEE. The CDR3 is CASSVGGQGKEKLFF. For the CDR3, the DNA is TGTGCCAGCAGCGTAGGAGGACAGGGTAAAGAAAAACTGTTTTTT.

The V call is TRBV2, the J call TRBJ2-3; D might be TRBD2 (6 bases). The CDR3 has 15 amino acids. Germline values: CDR1 SNHLY, CDR2 FYNNEI. V lost 1 base and J 1 base, leaving 9 bases between the germline ends. The CDR3 is CASSEGGRRTDTQYF. CDR3 nucleotide sequence: TGTGCCAGCAGTGAAGGGGGGAGGCGCACAGATACGCAGTATTTT.

This clone was seen once. The genes are TRBV24-1 and TRBJ1-1; D remains ambiguous. The CDR3 runs 15 residues. Germline CDR1 and CDR2: KGHDR and SFDVKD. V was shortened by 3 bases and J by 1 base, with 11 bases between the two germline ends. This CDR3 is CATSDPRAGNTEAFF. In nucleotides, the CDR3 is TGTGCCACCAGTGATCCAAGGGCGGGGAACACTGAAGCTTTCTTT.

The chain carries TRBV11-3 and TRBJ2-7; TRBD2 matches at 8 bases. V lost 4 bases and J lost 7; bases outside the gene matches: 6. Germline CDR1 reads SGHNT; CDR2 reads YENEEA. This CDR3 has 13 amino acids. The CDR3 spells CASSWSGGGEQYF. CDR3 nucleotides: TGTGCCAGCAGCTGGAGCGGGGGAGGGGAGCAGTACTTC.

The rearrangement uses TRBV9 and TRBJ1-2, with a tentative D call TRBD1 (5 bases). The V end lost 0 bases, the J end lost 8 bases, and 23 bases lay between the germline ends. In germline, CDR1 is SGDLS, CDR2 YYNGEE. CDR3 length: 17 residues. DNA for the CDR3: TGTGCCAGCAGCGTAGAGGGCAGGGTTACCTCCTTTGGGGGCTACACCTTC. It is translated as CASSVEGRVTSFGGYTF.

This rearrangement joins TRBV5-4 to TRBJ1-2; D may be TRBD1 (5 bases). There are 16 residues in the CDR3. The V end lost 4 bases, the J end lost 4 bases, and 20 bases lay between the germline ends. CDR1 and CDR2 (germline): SGHNT, YYREEE (reference sequence). The CDR3 DNA follows: TGTGCCAGCAGCCCTGGTGGGCAGGGTGTGAGCTATGGCTACACCTTC. Protein: CASSPGGQGVSYGYTF.

In DNA, the CDR3 is TGTGCCAGCAGCCGAGGACAACCCGACACCGGGGAGCTGTTTTTT. Protein: CASSRGQPDTGELFF. V gene TRBV7-3 combines with J gene TRBJ2-2, with a tentative D call TRBD1 (5 bases). Germline V gives CDR1 SGHTA, CDR2 FQGTGA. The CDR3 length is 15 residues. The germline V and J ends were trimmed by 5 bases and 3 bases, with 13 bases remaining between them.

This clone showed up just once. The chain uses TRBV7-6 and TRBJ2-5; no definite D call. Deletions cut 5 bases from V and 5 bases from J, with 18 bases between. This CDR3 comprises 15 residues. Germline V gene lookup returns CDR1 SGHVS and CDR2 FNYEAQ. DNA for the CDR3: TGTGCCAGCAGCCTCTCCGGGCTCTCTTATGAGACCCAGTACTTC. Its protein is CASSLSGLSYETQYF.

This clone showed up many times. CDR3 DNA: TGTGCCAGCAGTTACTCGGCTACAGGGGCTTATGGCTACACCTTC. Its translation is CASSYSATGAYGYTF. This chain links TRBV6-5 with TRBJ1-2, with 7 nucleotides matching TRBD1. Losses at the gene ends were 0 bases for V and 5 bases for J; bases not matched to a gene: 6. CDR1 and CDR2 from the germline V gene are MNHEY and SVGAGI. The CDR3 contains 15 residues.

The chain links TRBV5-6 to TRBJ2-6; D call uncertain. The CDR3 totals 13 residues. The germline gives CDR1 SGHDT, CDR2 YYEEEE. V was cut by 1 base and J by 1 base, with 0 bases left in between. CDR3 DNA: TGTGCCAGCAGCTTGTCTGGGGCCAACGTCCTGACTTTC. It is translated as CASSLSGANVLTF.

This rearrangement joins TRBV6-2 or TRBV6-3 to TRBJ2-5; D call uncertain. Germline CDR1 reads MNHEY; CDR2 reads SVGEGT. The ends were cut back, 3 bases at V and 0 bases at J, with 8 bases in the middle. CDR3 size: 14 residues. DNA for the CDR3: TGTGCCAGCAGTTATTCGCGGAACCAAGAGACCCAGTACTTC. It codes for CASSYSRNQETQYF.

V gene TRBV11-2 combines with J gene TRBJ2-7, with D possibly matching TRBD2 (6 bases). The germline gives CDR1 SGHAT, CDR2 FQNNGV. Trimming cost V 7 bases and J 6 bases, with 22 bases left between them. The CDR3 is made up of 15 amino acids. CDR3 sequence reads: CASKWSTGVSGEQYF. CDR3 nucleotide sequence: TGTGCCAGCAAGTGGTCTACGGGAGTTTCGGGCGAGCAGTACTTC.

CDR3 coding DNA: TGCGCCAGCAGCTTGGGGGACTACTCATACAATGAGCAGTTCTTC. Its protein is CASSLGDYSYNEQFF. The V call is TRBV5-1, the J call TRBJ2-1; 7 positions match TRBD2. Germline V gene sequence: CDR1 SGHRS, CDR2 YFSETQ. The CDR3 is 15 amino acids. J gave up 4 bases and V 0 bases, and 4 bases lay outside the gene matches.

The J gene is TRBJ2-7, the V gene TRBV2, with D maybe TRBD2 (5 bases). V lost 3 bases and J lost 2, with 14 bases in between. The germline gives CDR1 SNHLY, CDR2 FYNNEI. CDR3 length: 15 residues. In nucleotides, the CDR3 is TGTGCCAGCAGTGAGGTTTGGCGGGCTACCTACGAGCAGTACTTC. This gives the protein CASSEVWRATYEQYF.

This sequence joins TRBV11-3 and TRBJ2-7; D is perhaps TRBD1 or TRBD2 (5 bases each). The CDR3 is 15 residues long. The V end lost 1 base, the J end lost 5 bases, and 15 bases lay between the germline ends. Germline CDR1 reads SGHNT; CDR2 reads YENEEA. CDR3 nucleotides: TGTGCCAGCAGCTTAGGGGACCGCCCAACGGACGAGCAGTACTTC. Protein product: CASSLGDRPTDEQYF. Full variable domain (missing parts from reference TRBV11-3 and TRBJ2-7): EAGVVQSPRYKIIEKKQPVAFWCNPISGHNTLYWYLQNLGQGPELLIRYENEEAVDDSQLPKDRFSAERLKGVDSTLKIQPAELGDSAVYLCASSLGDRPTDEQYFGPGTRLTVT.

Notes on this clone: Other DNA sequences in the same sample also yield this CDR3. J is TRBJ1-1 and V is TRBV30; no definite D call. V was trimmed by 0 bases and J by 5 bases, leaving 10 bases between them. The CDR3 has 13 amino acids. The germline gives CDR1 GTSNPN, CDR2 SVGIG (reference sequence). The CDR3 protein is CAWSVQGRTEAFF. For the CDR3, the DNA is TGTGCCTGGAGTGTACAAGGTAGGACTGAAGCTTTCTTT. The full variable domain, completed using reference TRBV30 and TRBJ1-1, is SQTIHQWPATLVQPVGSPLSLECTVEGTSNPNLYWYRQAAGRGLQLLFYSVGIGQISSEVPQNLSASRPQDRQFILSSKKLLLSDSGFYLCAWSVQGRTEAFFGQGTRLTVV.

The rearrangement uses TRBV27 and TRBJ2-5; D unclear. V lost 6 bases and J lost 4, with 12 bases in between. The CDR3 length is 13 residues. Germline CDR1 MNHEY, CDR2 SMNVEV (reference sequence). The chain's CDR3 is CASSVGISETQYF. The CDR3 bases are TGTGCCAGCAGCGTAGGGATTTCAGAGACCCAGTACTTC.

The CDR3 spells CASSDLAGFPYNEQFF. The CDR3 nucleotides read TGTGCCAGCAGTGATCTAGCGGGTTTTCCCTACAATGAGCAGTTCTTC. The chain links TRBV25-1 to TRBJ2-1; 8 bases are shared with TRBD2. The germline V gene has CDR1 MGHDK and CDR2 SYGVNS. Trimming cost V 3 bases and J 2 bases; bases outside gene matches: 6. This CDR3 spans 16 amino acids.

This chain uses TRBV7-3 with TRBJ1-1; no clear D. V was shortened by 0 bases and J by 0 bases, with 8 bases between the two germline ends. Germline V gene lookup returns CDR1 SGHTA and CDR2 FQGTGA. CDR3 size: 15 residues. The CDR3 loop is CASSLTGKVNTEAFF. The CDR3 DNA sequence: TGTGCCAGCAGCTTAACAGGGAAGGTGAACACTGAAGCTTTCTTT.

This clone was observed a few times. The CDR3 region has the DNA TGTGCCAGCAGCAACGGACAGACCTCCTACAATGAGCAGTTCTTC. It yields the protein CASSNGQTSYNEQFF. V is TRBV9 and J is TRBJ2-1; tentative D call: TRBD1 (6 bases). Germline CDR1 and CDR2: SGDLS and YYNGEE. Trimming shortened V by 4 bases and J by 0 bases, and 11 bases separated the two germline ends. CDR3 length: 15 residues.

The genes are TRBV13 and TRBJ2-3; 10 bases are shared with TRBD1. CDR3 size: 16 residues. Trimming cost V 5 bases and J 2 bases; bases outside gene matches: 7. The germline gives CDR1 PRHDT, CDR2 FYEKMQ (reference sequence). Here the CDR3 reads CASSVRGTGATDTQYF. In DNA form, the CDR3 reads TGTGCCAGCAGCGTACGTGGGACAGGGGCCACAGATACGCAGTATTTT.